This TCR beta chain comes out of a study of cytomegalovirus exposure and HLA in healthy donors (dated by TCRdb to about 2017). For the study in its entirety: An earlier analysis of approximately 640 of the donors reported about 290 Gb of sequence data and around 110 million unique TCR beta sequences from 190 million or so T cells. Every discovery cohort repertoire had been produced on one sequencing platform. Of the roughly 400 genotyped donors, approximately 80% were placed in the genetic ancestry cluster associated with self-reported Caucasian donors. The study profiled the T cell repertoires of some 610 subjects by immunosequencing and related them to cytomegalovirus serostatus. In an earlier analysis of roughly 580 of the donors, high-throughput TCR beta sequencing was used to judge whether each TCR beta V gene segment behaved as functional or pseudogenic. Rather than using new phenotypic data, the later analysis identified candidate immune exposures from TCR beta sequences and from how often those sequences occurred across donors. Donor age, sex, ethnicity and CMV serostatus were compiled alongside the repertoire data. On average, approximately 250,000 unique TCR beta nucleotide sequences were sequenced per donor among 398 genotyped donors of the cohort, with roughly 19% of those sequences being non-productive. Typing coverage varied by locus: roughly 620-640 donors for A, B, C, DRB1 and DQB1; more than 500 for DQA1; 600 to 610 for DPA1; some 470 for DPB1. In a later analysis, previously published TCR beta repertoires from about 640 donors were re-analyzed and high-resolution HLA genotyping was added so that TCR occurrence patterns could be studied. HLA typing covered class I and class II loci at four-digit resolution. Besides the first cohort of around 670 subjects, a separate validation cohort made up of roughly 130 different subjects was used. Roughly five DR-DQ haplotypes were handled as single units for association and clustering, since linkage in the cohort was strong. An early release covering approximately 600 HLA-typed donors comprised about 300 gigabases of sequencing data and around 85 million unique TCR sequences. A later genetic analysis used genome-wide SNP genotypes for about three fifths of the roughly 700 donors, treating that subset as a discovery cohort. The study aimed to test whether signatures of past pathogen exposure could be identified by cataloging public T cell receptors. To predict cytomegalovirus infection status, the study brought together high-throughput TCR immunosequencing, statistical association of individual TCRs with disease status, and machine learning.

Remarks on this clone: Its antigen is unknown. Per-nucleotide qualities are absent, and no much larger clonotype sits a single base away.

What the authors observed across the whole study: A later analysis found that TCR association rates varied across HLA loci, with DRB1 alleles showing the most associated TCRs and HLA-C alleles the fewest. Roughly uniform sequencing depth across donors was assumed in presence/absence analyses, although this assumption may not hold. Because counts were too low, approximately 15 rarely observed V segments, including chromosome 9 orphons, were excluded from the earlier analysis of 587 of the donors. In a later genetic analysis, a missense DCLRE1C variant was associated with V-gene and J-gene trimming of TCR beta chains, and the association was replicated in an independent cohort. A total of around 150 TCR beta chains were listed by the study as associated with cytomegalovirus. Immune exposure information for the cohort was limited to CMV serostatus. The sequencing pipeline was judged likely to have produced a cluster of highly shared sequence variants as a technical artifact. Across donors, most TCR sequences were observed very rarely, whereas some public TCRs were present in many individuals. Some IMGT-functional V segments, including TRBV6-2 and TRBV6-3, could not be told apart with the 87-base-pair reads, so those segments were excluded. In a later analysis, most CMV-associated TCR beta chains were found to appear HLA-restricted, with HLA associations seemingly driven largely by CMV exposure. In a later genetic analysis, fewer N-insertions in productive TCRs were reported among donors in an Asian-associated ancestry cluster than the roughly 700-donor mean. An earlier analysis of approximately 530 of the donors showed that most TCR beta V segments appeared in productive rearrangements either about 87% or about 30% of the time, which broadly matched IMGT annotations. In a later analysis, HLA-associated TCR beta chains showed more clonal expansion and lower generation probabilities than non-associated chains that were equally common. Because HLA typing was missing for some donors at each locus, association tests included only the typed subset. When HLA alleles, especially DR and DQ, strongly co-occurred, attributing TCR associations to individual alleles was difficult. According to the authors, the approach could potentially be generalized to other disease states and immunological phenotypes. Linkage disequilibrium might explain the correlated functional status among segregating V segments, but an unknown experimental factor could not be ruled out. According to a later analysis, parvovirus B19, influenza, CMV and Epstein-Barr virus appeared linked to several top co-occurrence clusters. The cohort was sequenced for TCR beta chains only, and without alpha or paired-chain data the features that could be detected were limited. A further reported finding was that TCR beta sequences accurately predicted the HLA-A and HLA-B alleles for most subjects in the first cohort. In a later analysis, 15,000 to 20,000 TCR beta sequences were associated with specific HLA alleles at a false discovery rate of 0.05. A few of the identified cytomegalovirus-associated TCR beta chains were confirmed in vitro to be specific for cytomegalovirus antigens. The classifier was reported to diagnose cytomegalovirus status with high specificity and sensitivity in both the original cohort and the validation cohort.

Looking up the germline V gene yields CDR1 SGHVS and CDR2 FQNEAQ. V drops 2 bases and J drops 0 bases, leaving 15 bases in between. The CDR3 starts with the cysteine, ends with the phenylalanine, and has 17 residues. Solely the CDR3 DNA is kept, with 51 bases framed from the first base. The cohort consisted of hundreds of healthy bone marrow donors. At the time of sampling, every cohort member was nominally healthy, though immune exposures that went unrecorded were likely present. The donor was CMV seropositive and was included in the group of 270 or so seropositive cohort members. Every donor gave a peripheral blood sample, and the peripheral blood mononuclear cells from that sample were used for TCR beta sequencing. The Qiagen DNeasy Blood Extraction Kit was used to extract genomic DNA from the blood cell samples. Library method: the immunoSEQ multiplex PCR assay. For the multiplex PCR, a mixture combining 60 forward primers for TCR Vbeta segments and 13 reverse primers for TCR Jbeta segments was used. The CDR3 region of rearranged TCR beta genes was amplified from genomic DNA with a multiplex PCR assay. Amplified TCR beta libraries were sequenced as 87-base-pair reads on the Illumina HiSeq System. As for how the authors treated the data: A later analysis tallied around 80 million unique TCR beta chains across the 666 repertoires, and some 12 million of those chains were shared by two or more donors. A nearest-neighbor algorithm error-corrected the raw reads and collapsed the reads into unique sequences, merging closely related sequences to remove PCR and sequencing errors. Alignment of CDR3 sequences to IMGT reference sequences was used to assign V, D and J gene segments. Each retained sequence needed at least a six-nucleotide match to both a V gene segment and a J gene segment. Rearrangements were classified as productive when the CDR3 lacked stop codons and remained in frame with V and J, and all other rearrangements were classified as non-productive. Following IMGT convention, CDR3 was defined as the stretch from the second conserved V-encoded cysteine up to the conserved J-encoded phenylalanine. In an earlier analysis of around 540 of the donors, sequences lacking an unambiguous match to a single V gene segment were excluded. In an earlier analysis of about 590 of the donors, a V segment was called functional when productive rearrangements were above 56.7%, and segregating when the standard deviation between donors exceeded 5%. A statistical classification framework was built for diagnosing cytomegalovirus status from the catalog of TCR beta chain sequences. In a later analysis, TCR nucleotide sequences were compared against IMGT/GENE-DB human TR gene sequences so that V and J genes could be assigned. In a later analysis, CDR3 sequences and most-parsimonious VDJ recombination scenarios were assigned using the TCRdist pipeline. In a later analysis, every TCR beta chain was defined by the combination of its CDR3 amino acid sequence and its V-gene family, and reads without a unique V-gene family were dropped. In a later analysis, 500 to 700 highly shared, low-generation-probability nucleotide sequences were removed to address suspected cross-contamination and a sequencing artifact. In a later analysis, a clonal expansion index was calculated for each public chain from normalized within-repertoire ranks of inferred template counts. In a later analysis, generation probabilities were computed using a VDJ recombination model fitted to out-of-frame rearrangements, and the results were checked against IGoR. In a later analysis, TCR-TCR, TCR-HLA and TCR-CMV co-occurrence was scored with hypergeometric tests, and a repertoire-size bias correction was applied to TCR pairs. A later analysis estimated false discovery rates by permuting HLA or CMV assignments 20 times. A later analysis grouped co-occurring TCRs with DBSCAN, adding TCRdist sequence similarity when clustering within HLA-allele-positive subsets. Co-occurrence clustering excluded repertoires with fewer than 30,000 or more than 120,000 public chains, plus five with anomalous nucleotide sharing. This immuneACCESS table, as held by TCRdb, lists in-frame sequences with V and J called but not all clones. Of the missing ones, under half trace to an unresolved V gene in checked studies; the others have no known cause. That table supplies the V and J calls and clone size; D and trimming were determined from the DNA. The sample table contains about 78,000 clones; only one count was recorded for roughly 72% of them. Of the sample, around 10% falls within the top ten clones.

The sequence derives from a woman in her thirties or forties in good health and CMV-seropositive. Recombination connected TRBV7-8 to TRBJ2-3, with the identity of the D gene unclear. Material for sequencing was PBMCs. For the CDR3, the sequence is CASSLSYHGPSTDTQYF. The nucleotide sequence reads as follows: TGTGCCAGCAGCTTATCATATCACGGTCCAAGCACAGATACGCAGTATTTT.